This T cell receptor (beta chain) was captured by sequencing in a study of blood T cells in healthy people across ages. Details on this clonotype: What it recognizes is unknown.

The ends lost 4 bases at V and 6 bases at J; junction bases unmatched: 5. The V gene's germline CDR1 is SEHNR and CDR2 FQNEAQ (reference sequence). The CDR3 loop spans 14 amino acids. Overall study results and limits: When set beside aged donors, long-lived donors presented more naive CD4+ cells and higher diversity.

Sample-barcoded 5' priming and a J-beta primer mix drove a second PCR of about 6 to 12 cycles. TCRdb ran MiXCR on the 5' RACE reads and lists one entry per CDR3 protein. Among approximately 880,000 distinct CDR3 sequences listed, around 46% were seen once. The chain carries TRBV7-9 and TRBJ1-5; 8 bases match TRBD1. Sequencing was carried out using blood. This sequence originates from a man aged 30 to 39 in good health. In DNA, the CDR3 is TGTGCCAGCAGCTCCTCGACAGGGGTTCAGCCCCAGCATTTT. As protein: CASSSSTGVQPQHF.